One sample yielded the 10 T cell receptor beta chains listed below, sequenced in a study of blood T cell repertoires in COVID-19. TCRdb's copy holds only in-frame clones and misses some; the assay was immunoSEQ multiplex PCR. The data show around 60,000 clones, approximately 90% seen once. Sample: peripheral blood. The receptors originated from a human donor in a cohort sampled during active COVID-19.

This chain connects TRBV4-3 to TRBJ2-3; 12 bases line up with TRBD2. The CDR3 loop spans 18 amino acids. V lost 0 bases to trimming and J lost 6 bases; unmatched junction nucleotides: 10. Germline lookup yields CDR1 LGHNA and CDR2 YSLEER. The CDR3 nucleotides are TGCGCCAGCAGCCAAGATCTAGCGGGAGGGCCCCGAGGGGATACGCAGTATTTT. Translated: CASSQDLAGGPRGDTQYF.

V is TRBV27 and J is TRBJ2-3, with D possibly being TRBD1 (5 bases). V dropped 6 bases and J dropped 0 bases, with 16 bases sitting between them. Germline CDR1 reads MNHEY; CDR2 reads SMNVEV (reference sequence). The CDR3 length is 16 residues. DNA of the CDR3: TGTGCCAGCAGCCGTCTCAGGGCCTCGAGCACAGATACGCAGTATTTT. Translating it yields CASSRLRASSTDTQYF.

V usage is TRBV6-5 and J usage is TRBJ1-5; D is undetermined. The CDR3 has 13 amino acids. Germline V gene data show CDR1 as MNHEY and CDR2 as SVGAGI. V was clipped by 4 bases and J by 6 bases, with 10 bases between them. The CDR3 region is CASSSQAGQPQHF. CDR3 DNA sequence: TGTGCCAGCAGTTCCCAGGCGGGTCAGCCCCAGCATTTT.

The chain uses TRBV19 and TRBJ2-5; 9 nucleotides align to TRBD1. Germline CDR1 is LNHDA and CDR2 is SQIVND (reference sequence). CDR3 length equals 15 residues. V trimming: 6 bases; J trimming: 0 bases; junction bases outside the gene matches: 5. CDR3 sequence reads: CASSHRDRDQETQYF. The CDR3 DNA sequence: TGTGCCAGTAGCCACCGGGACAGGGACCAAGAGACCCAGTACTTC.

This clone was seen only once. J is TRBJ1-4 and V is TRBV4-3; 9 bases map to TRBD1. This CDR3 has 19 amino acids. V was pared by 4 bases and J by 3 bases, with 15 bases of the junction left unmatched. Germline V gene data show CDR1 as LGHNA and CDR2 as YSLEER. The CDR3 region is CASSPTDYRGRGPNEKLFF. The DNA for the CDR3 is TGCGCCAGCAGCCCCACAGATTACAGGGGGCGCGGCCCTAATGAAAAACTGTTTTTT.

The J gene is TRBJ1-1, the V gene TRBV2; D is unclear. V dropped 10 bases and J dropped 5 bases, with 17 bases sitting between them. CDR1 and CDR2 from the germline V gene are SNHLY and FYNNEI. CDR3 size: 13 residues. For the CDR3, the DNA is TGTGCCATAAAACGGGGTTTGAGTACTGAAGCTTTCTTT. This sequence encodes CAIKRGLSTEAFF.

The CDR3 sequence is CASSLIAGAGNTEAFF. In nucleotides, the CDR3 is TGTGCCAGCAGTTTAATAGCAGGGGCCGGGAACACTGAAGCTTTCTTT. The chain recombines TRBV28 with TRBJ1-1; TRBD1 is a possible D gene (6 bases). Trimming pared 2 bases from V and 1 base from J, leaving 14 bases between. The germline gives CDR1 MDHEN, CDR2 SYDVKM. The CDR3 sequence is 16 residues long.

The gene calls are TRBV5-6 and TRBJ2-7, with D possibly being TRBD1 (6 bases). CDR1 is SGHDT, CDR2 YYEEEE, per germline. The V end was cut by 1 base, the J end by 3 bases, with 11 bases between. The length of the CDR3 is 14 residues. In DNA, the CDR3 is TGTGCCAGCAGCTTGTGGGGGCAGTTCTACGAGCAGTACTTC. This sequence encodes CASSLWGQFYEQYF.

The V gene is TRBV6-5, the J gene TRBJ2-7; D unresolved. The CDR3 consists of 15 residues. V lost 0 bases and J lost 3, with 12 bases in between. Per germline, CDR1 MNHEY and CDR2 SVGAGI. The CDR3 bases are TGTGCCAGCAGTTACTCGTCTTTGGGCAACTACGAGCAGTACTTC. It yields the protein CASSYSSLGNYEQYF.

This clone is a singleton in its sample. This chain links TRBV19 with TRBJ2-5; D may be TRBD2 (6 bases). Germline lookup yields CDR1 LNHDA and CDR2 SQIVND (reference sequence). Trimming cost V 5 bases and J 2 bases, with 15 bases left between them. The CDR3 covers 15 residues. The CDR3 reads CASSSDSGIQETQYF. The CDR3 DNA follows: TGTGCCAGTAGTTCGGATAGCGGAATACAAGAGACCCAGTACTTC. The complete variable domain, with remaining parts taken from reference TRBV19 and TRBJ2-5, reads DGGITQSPKYLFRKEGQNVTLSCEQNLNHDAMYWYRQDPGQGLRLIYYSQIVNDFQKGDIAEGYSVSREKKESFPLTVTSAQKNPTAFYLCASSSDSGIQETQYFGPGTRLLVL.